Detailed here is one T cell receptor (beta chain). Its antigen is unknown. The record has no base qualities; no much larger clone is one base away. The sample was run on an Illumina HiSeq 1500. The public reads were run again by TCRdb, first through fastp at Q25 and then through MiXCR, and only productive beta chains were kept. Entries are consolidated by CDR3 protein sequence, retaining the most common genes and DNA. Present in this sample are some 940,000 distinct CDR3 sequences, roughly 30% of which were seen just once. The ten largest make up roughly an eighth of the sample. This entry is derived from a study of T cell repertoires in cytomegalovirus infection (dated by TCRdb to about 2019). Regarding the study in general: Alongside well-studied HLA-B-restricted epitopes, the peptide stimulations were aimed at recently identified HLA-C-restricted CMV epitopes, whose presentation resists viral immunomodulation. Because public TCR beta signatures pointed to carriage of CMV infection together with the matching HLA type, the HLA type of each donor mattered for the analysis.

The intended sense of this specimen's treatment or condition label: in vitro stimulation with specific CMV peptide epitopes to enrich CMV-specific T cells. Broad study findings and their caveats: Cumulative frequency of public TCR beta family members discriminated carriers of CMV infection plus the relevant HLA type in this cohort and an independent 352-donor cohort. The ex vivo response was dominated by HLA-C-restricted CMV-specific TCR beta clonotypes, and the single most frequent clonotype in two of eight donors was supplied by these HLA-C-restricted clonotypes.

This receptor was identified in a human donor in good health (CMV status not recorded). Some clones in this sample may be carry-over from other donors' samples. The specimen was cultured CD8+ T cells from PBMCs, collected from culture after CMV antigen stimulation.

The nucleotides are TGTGCCACGGGACCAGGCGGAGGGAACACTGAAGCTTTCTTT. Translated, this is CATGPGGGNTEAFF. Recombination linked TRBV9 to TRBJ1-1, and perhaps TRBD1 as D gene, on 5 matching bases. For CDR1 and CDR2, the germline V gene lists SGDLS and YYNGEE. V is pared back by 9 bases and J by 1 base, with 16 bases lying between the germline termini. Reading from cysteine to phenylalanine, the CDR3 counts 14 amino acids. Only CDR3 DNA is held: 42 bases, read in frame from base 1.